This T cell receptor beta chain was profiled in a study of shared clonotypes between healthy human individuals. Overall study: For every donor, three CD4 naive, three CD4 memory, two CD8 naive and one CD8 memory plates were used. Findings and limits, study-wide: Specimens sampled were limited to blood, with tissue repertoires likely differing.

Samples underwent the assay at deep level. Source study methods: As immunoSEQ supplied junction-only sequences (without quality scores), filtering differed. The table came from immunoSEQ multiplex PCR; TCRdb's copy has only in-frame clones and leaves some out. The V and J calls and clone size were taken over from that table, and D and trimming were inferred from the DNA. The table shows millions of clones, with around 90% occurring only once. Germline CDR1 reads MNHNS; CDR2 reads SASEGT. The CDR3 consists of 14 residues. V lost 7 bases, J lost 1 base, and 14 bases lay in between. Comment on this clone: Its antigen is not known.

This receptor was taken from a man aged 18 to 30 in good health. Sequenced material: naive CD4+ T cells sorted from blood. Subset given: CD45RA+ positively selected. V and J are TRBV6-1 and TRBJ2-7, with D hard to call. The DNA for the CDR3 is TGTGCCAGCACTCTTCTAAGGCAGTCCTACGAGCAGTACTTC. Translation gives CASTLLRQSYEQYF.